This TCR beta chain was documented in a study of siplizumab effects on memory and regulatory T cells. CDR3 size: 15 residues. Trimming removed 3 bases at V and 0 bases at J, with 8 bases between. Germline loops: CDR1 SGHTA, CDR2 FQGNSA. Assays covered some 94,000 TCR templates per sample. TCRdb's table, derived via immunoSEQ multiplex PCR, lists solely in-frame clones and lacks some. This sample carries roughly 100,000 clones, over 90% of them seen once, and the ten largest clones take approximately 0.67%. About this clone: Its antigen is currently unknown.

Study-wide findings and caveats: Significant reduction of alloreactive sequences traceable to unstimulated CD4+ memory cells was observed with siplizumab. Sequences below about 10^-5 frequency were poorly captured, and few alloreactive clones mapped to unstimulated subsets. Left unconfirmed was the suppressive function of proliferating Tregs from siplizumab cultures.

This TCR was recovered from a human donor in good health. This rearrangement joins TRBV7-2 to TRBJ2-2, with a tentative D call TRBD1 (6 bases). The sequenced sample consisted of Tregs sorted from blood. As DNA, the CDR3 is TGTGCCAGCAGCTTCCAGGGGACGAACACCGGGGAGCTGTTTTTT. It is translated as CASSFQGTNTGELFF.